The next 3 T cell receptor beta chains were all read from a single sample in a study of technical replicates of blood from several donors. TCRdb keeps only in-frame clones here, not all; method: immunoSEQ multiplex PCR. The sample includes some 78,000 clones, around 94% of them seen just once. The material sequenced was T cells isolated from PBMCs. These receptors originate from a human donor in good health.

The chain employs TRBV18 and TRBJ2-5; D may be TRBD2 (5 bases). Germline CDR1 KGHSH, CDR2 LQKENI. CDR3 length: 16 amino acids. V was shortened by 1 base and J by 2 bases, with 14 bases between the two germline ends. CDR3 nucleotides: TGTGCCAGCTCACCACAGAAGTCTAGCTTTCAAGAGACCCAGTACTTC. Amino acids: CASSPQKSSFQETQYF.

This sequence joins TRBV6-6 and TRBJ2-1; D is unclear. V lost 9 bases and J lost 0, with 9 bases in between. Germline V gene sequence: CDR1 MNHNY, CDR2 SVGAGI (reference sequence). There are 13 residues in the CDR3. In nucleotides, the CDR3 is TGTGCCAGTACACCAGGCTCCTACAATGAGCAGTTCTTC. Translation gives CASTPGSYNEQFF.

This chain connects TRBV7-6 to TRBJ2-5; D might be TRBD1 (6 bases). Trimming stripped 2 bases from V and 5 bases from J, with 12 bases between. The CDR3 spans 14 residues. Looked up from germline, CDR1 is SGHVS and CDR2 is FNYEAQ. CDR3 sequence (DNA): TGTGCCAGCAGCTTAAGCAGGGGTCGGGAGACCCAGTACTTC. This sequence encodes CASSLSRGRETQYF.